This T cell receptor beta chain emerged from a study of cytomegalovirus exposure and HLA in healthy donors. It was with 60 Vbeta and 13 Jbeta primers that the PCR ran. Profiling relied on immunoSEQ multiplex PCR, and the TCRdb table lists in-frame clones only, not all of them. The sample table includes around 210,000 clones. Findings and caveats of the study: Later examination showed HLA-associated TCR beta chains had greater clonal expansion than equally common others. One variant, a missense change in DCLRE1C, was linked in a later analysis to TCR beta V- and J-gene trimming.

Nominal health characterized the donors when sampled, though unrecorded immune exposures were likely. Worth noting for this clone: The antigen remains undetermined.

This CDR3 has 16 residues. V was trimmed by 0 bases and J by 6 bases, leaving 18 bases between them. The germline V gene has CDR1 SGHNT and CDR2 YYREEE (reference sequence). J is TRBJ1-1 and V is TRBV5-4; weak D call: TRBD1 (6 bases). This TCR derives from a girl between 2 and 10 years old in good health and CMV-seropositive. Sequences were obtained from PBMCs. CDR3 loop: CASSLGGLQGYAEAFF. The CDR3 DNA follows: TGTGCCAGCAGCTTGGGGGGTCTGCAGGGGTATGCTGAAGCTTTCTTT. The complete variable domain, with remaining parts taken from reference TRBV5-4 and TRBJ1-1, reads ETGVTQSPTHLIKTRGQQVTLRCSSQSGHNTVSWYQQALGQGPQFIFQYYREEENGRGNFPPRFSGLQFPNYSSELNVNALELDDSALYLCASSLGGLQGYAEAFFGQGTRLTVV.